What follows are 14 T cell receptor beta chains derived from one specimen sequenced in a study of CD8+CD57+ T cells in acquired aplastic anemia. All sequencing subjects had displayed CD8+CD57+ cell expansion on flow cytometry. The study profiled TCR beta VDJ and CDR3 using genomic DNA as template. Via MiXCR, TCRdb re-called the reads, giving one row per CDR3 protein. The profile shows 200,000 to 250,000 distinct CDR3 sequences, 45% to 50% of them singletons. Material for sequencing was sorted CD4+, CD8+, or CD8+CD57+ T cells (not recorded which) from PBMCs. The receptors shown here come from a human donor with aplastic anemia.

This clonotype was counted between two and nine times. V usage is TRBV29-1 and J usage is TRBJ1-2, with 7 bases aligning to TRBD1. In germline, CDR1 is SQVTM, CDR2 ANQGSEA. The CDR3 spans 13 residues. Trimming took 5 bases from V and 1 from J; bases not matched to a gene: 4. The CDR3 bases are TGCAGCGTTACGACAGGGAGTAACTATGGCTACACCTTC. As protein: CSVTTGSNYGYTF.

This clonotype was seen ten or more times. V and J are TRBV20-1 and TRBJ2-1; D perhaps matches TRBD2 (6 bases). Germline-derived CDR1 and CDR2 are DFQATT and SNEGSKA (reference sequence). V gave up 4 bases and J gave up 3 bases, with 16 bases separating them. The CDR3 is made up of 15 amino acids. CDR3 sequence reads: CSATEGESGYNEQFF. DNA for the CDR3: TGCAGTGCTACGGAGGGCGAATCGGGCTACAATGAGCAGTTCTTC.

Many counts were recorded for this clonotype. The genes are TRBV29-1 and TRBJ1-2; perhaps TRBD1 as D (6 bases). This CDR3 comprises 12 residues. Trimming removed 6 bases from V and 8 bases from J, with 16 bases in between. Germline V lookup: CDR1 SQVTM, CDR2 ANQGSEA. The CDR3 is CSVRTGTRGYTF. In DNA form, the CDR3 reads TGCAGCGTCCGTACAGGGACGCGGGGCTACACCTTC.

This clonotype was seen at least ten times. CDR3 bases: TGTGCCAGCAGCCCGAGACAGGGTGCCGTCGCCGAGCAGTACTTC. Protein: CASSPRQGAVAEQYF. The chain has TRBV7-9 and TRBJ2-7; 7 bases match TRBD1. Germline lookup yields CDR1 SEHNR and CDR2 FQNEAQ (reference sequence). Unmatched junction bases numbered 13, after V lost 5 bases and J lost 6 bases. The CDR3 runs 15 residues. Full variable domain (rest looked up from reference TRBV7-9 and TRBJ2-7): DTGVSQNPRHKITKRGQNVTFRCDPISEHNRLYWYRQTLGQGPEFLTYFQNEAQLEKSRLLSDRFSAERPKGSFSTLEIQRTEQGDSAMYLCASSPRQGAVAEQYFGPGTRLTVT.

This clonotype was recorded many times. The junction does not match germline at one end; this may be a read error. This chain uses TRBV7-9 with TRBJ2-1; 7 bases agree with TRBD2. The CDR3 runs to 17 residues. Germline V gene sequence: CDR1 SEHNR, CDR2 FQNEAQ (reference sequence). The CDR3 region has the DNA TGCGCCAGCAGCTTGGTAGTAACTAGCGAGAGTAATAGTGAGCAGTTCTTC. Its translation is CASSLVVTSESNSEQFF.

Here the CDR3 reads CASTVLAGGWEQFF. CDR3 bases: TGCGCCAGCACGGTGCTAGCGGGAGGGTGGGAGCAGTTCTTC. The V and J genes are TRBV5-1 and TRBJ2-1, with 12 bases lining up with TRBD2. The J segment lost 10 bases and the V segment lost 6 bases, leaving 8 bases of the junction unmatched. From germline, CDR1 is SGHRS and CDR2 YFSETQ. This CDR3 comprises 14 residues.

The chain is built from TRBV10-3 and TRBJ2-7, with 10 bases identical to TRBD2. Germline CDR1 is ENHRY and CDR2 is SYGVKD. V lost 3 bases, J lost 4 bases, and 3 bases stayed unmatched. The CDR3 covers 14 residues. CDR3 sequence: CAISDGTSVYEQYF. The CDR3 DNA reads TGTGCCATCAGTGACGGGACTAGCGTTTACGAGCAGTACTTC.

The rearrangement joins TRBV4-1 to TRBJ1-1, with D possibly being TRBD1 (5 bases). Germline CDR1 MGHRA, CDR2 YSYEKL. CDR3 length: 16 residues. Trimming removed 0 bases at V and 3 bases at J, with 14 bases between. In nucleotides, the CDR3 is TGCGCCAGCAGCCAAGATCCTGGCAGGGCCGACACTGAAGCTTTCTTT. This translates into CASSQDPGRADTEAFF.

Worth noting for this clonotype: This may be a read error: a much more frequent sequence differs by one nucleotide. J is TRBJ2-5 and V is TRBV24-1; D may match TRBD1 or TRBD2 (5 bases each). Germline V gene sequence: CDR1 KGHDR, CDR2 SFDVKD. CDR3 size: 15 residues. The CDR3 region is CASSDPEGPGETQYF. CDR3 nucleotide sequence: TGTGCCAGCAGTGACCCCGAGGGGCCTGGGGAGACCCAGTACTTC.

This clonotype was counted ten times or more. The chain combines TRBV2 with TRBJ2-5; D unresolved. CDR3 length equals 12 residues. Trimming cost V 3 bases and J 5 bases, with 7 bases left between them. Germline assignment: CDR1 SNHLY and CDR2 FYNNEI. CDR3 in amino acids: CASSDYGETQYF. CDR3 nucleotide sequence: TGTGCCAGCAGTGATTACGGGGAGACCCAGTACTTC. Full variable domain (remainder filled in from reference TRBV2 and TRBJ2-5): EPEVTQTPSHQVTQMGQEVILRCVPISNHLYFYWYRQILGQKVEFLVSFYNNEISEKSEIFDDQFSVERPDGSNFTLKIRSTKLEDSAMYFCASSDYGETQYFGPGTRLLVL.

The chain employs TRBV5-1 and TRBJ1-6; D gene unclear. V lost 0 bases to trimming and J lost 6 bases, with 10 bases between them. The CDR3 extends over 15 amino acids. Germline values: CDR1 SGHRS, CDR2 YFSETQ. The CDR3 is CASSLDAGRNSPLHF. Here the CDR3 DNA reads TGCGCCAGCAGCTTGGACGCAGGACGTAATTCACCCCTCCACTTT. Drawing the rest from reference TRBV5-1 and TRBJ1-6, the complete variable domain is KAGVTQTPRYLIKTRGQQVTLSCSPISGHRSVSWYQQTPGQGLQFLFEYFSETQRNKGNFPGRFSGRQFSNSRSEMNVSTLELGDSALYLCASSLDAGRNSPLHFGNGTRLTVT.

There are a few counts of this clonotype. The chain joins TRBV24-1 to TRBJ2-1; D is possibly TRBD2 (5 bases). The CDR3 consists of 13 residues. Germline V lookup: CDR1 KGHDR, CDR2 SFDVKD. Deletions cut 4 bases from V and 8 bases from J, with 11 bases between. DNA of the CDR3: TGTGCCACCAGTGAGATTGACTATGATGAGCAGTTCTTC. This sequence encodes CATSEIDYDEQFF.

The V call is TRBV2, the J call TRBJ1-1, with D possibly matching TRBD1 (5 bases). The V end was cut by 10 bases, the J end by 3 bases, with 15 bases between. Germline V gene data show CDR1 as SNHLY and CDR2 as FYNNEI. The CDR3 loop spans 13 amino acids. In DNA form, the CDR3 reads TGTGCCATCGGGGCCAGGGTGGACACTGAAGCTTTCTTT. It yields the protein CAIGARVDTEAFF.

The rearrangement uses TRBV12-5 and TRBJ2-1; D may be TRBD1 (6 bases). The ends were cut back, 3 bases at V and 4 bases at J, with 10 bases in the middle. Germline V gene data show CDR1 as LGHNT and CDR2 as FRNRAP. This CDR3 comprises 14 residues. CDR3 amino acids: CASGFSGAYNEQFF. The CDR3 bases are TGTGCTAGTGGTTTCTCAGGGGCATACAATGAGCAGTTCTTC.